Listed here is a single TCR beta chain. Antigen: not known. The sample belongs to a study of shared clonotypes between healthy human individuals. Study results and limitations: Clonotypes not shared had lower generation probabilities than those common to all four donors.

The CDR3 consists of 13 residues. The germline V gene has CDR1 MDHEN and CDR2 SYDVKM. Trimming cost V 4 bases and J 6 bases, with 10 bases left between them. There were only Caucasian adults among the donors, and all lived in Nashville, Tennessee. The authors split each subset's genomic DNA evenly across several immunoSEQ plates. This table comes from immunoSEQ multiplex PCR, and its TCRdb copy is limited to in-frame clones, with some not included. The profile shows about 92,000 clones, approximately 70% of them singletons. Sequenced input: memory CD8+ T cells sorted from blood. The sample's subset: CD45RO+ cells pooled with CCR7-negative TemRA cells. This clonotype originated in a man aged 25-40 years in good health. V usage is TRBV28 and J usage is TRBJ2-1, with D possibly being TRBD1 (6 bases). The CDR3 sequence: CASSSGVFNEQFF. Here the CDR3 DNA reads TGTGCCAGCAGTTCAGGGGTCTTCAATGAGCAGTTCTTC.